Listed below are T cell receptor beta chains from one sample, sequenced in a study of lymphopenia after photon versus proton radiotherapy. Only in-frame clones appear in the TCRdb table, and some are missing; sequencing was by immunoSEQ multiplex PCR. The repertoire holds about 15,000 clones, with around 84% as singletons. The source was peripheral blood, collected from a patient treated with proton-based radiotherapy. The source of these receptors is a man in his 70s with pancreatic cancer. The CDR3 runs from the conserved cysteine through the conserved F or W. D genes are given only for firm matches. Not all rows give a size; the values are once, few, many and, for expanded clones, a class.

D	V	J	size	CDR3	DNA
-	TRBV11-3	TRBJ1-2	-	CASSPKKQGDYGYTF	TGTGCCAGCAGCCCGAAAAAACAAGGTGACTATGGCTACACCTTC
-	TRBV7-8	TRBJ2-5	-	CASRLKRAGRQETQYF	TGTGCCAGCAGGCTCAAGAGGGCAGGTCGACAAGAGACCCAGTACTTC
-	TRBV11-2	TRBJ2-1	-	CASSLEGARGEQFF	TGTGCCAGCAGCTTAGAAGGAGCGCGGGGTGAGCAGTTCTTC
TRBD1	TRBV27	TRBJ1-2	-	CASSETGGSRYGYTF	TGTGCCAGCAGTGAAACAGGGGGCTCGAGGTATGGCTACACCTTC
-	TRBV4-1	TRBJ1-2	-	CASSQGAPTGYTF	TGCGCCAGCAGCCAAGGGGCACCCACTGGCTACACCTTC
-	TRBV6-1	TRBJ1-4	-	CASSVGAEVNEKLFF	TGTGCCAGCAGTGTAGGGGCAGAAGTTAATGAAAAACTGTTTTTT
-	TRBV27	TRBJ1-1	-	CASSLWQGNTEAFF	TGTGCCAGCAGTTTATGGCAGGGGAACACTGAAGCTTTCTTT
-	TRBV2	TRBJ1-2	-	CASSELGTRRIGYTF	TGTGCCAGCAGTGAATTAGGGACAAGGAGGATCGGCTACACCTTC
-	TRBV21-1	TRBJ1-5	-	CASSSGTGGRQPQHF	TGTGCCAGCAGCAGCGGGACAGGGGGCAGGCAGCCCCAGCATTTT
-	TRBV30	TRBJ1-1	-	CAWSPLRGRLNTEAFF	TGTGCCTGGAGCCCTTTGCGGGGGAGACTGAACACTGAAGCTTTCTTT
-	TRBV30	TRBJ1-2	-	CAWSGVGYAGYTF	TGTGCCTGGAGTGGGGTAGGGTACGCGGGCTACACCTTC
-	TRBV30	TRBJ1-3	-	CAWREDLFGNTIYF	TGTGCCTGGAGGGAGGATTTATTTGGAAACACCATATATTTT
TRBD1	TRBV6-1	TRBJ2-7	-	CASRDGRDRTYEQYF	TGTGCCAGCAGAGATGGACGGGACAGAACCTACGAGCAGTACTTC
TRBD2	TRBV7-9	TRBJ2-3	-	CASSQGTSVTDTQYF	TGTGCCAGCAGCCAAGGGACTAGCGTCACAGATACGCAGTATTTT
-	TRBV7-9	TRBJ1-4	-	CASSLGGNEKLFF	TGTGCCAGCAGCTTAGGTGGTAATGAAAAACTGTTTTTT
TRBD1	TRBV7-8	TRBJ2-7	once	CASSRTGSSYEQYF	TGTGCCAGCAGCCGGACAGGGAGCTCCTACGAGCAGTACTTC
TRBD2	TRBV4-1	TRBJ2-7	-	CASSQGPGTSGYEQYF	TGCGCCAGCAGCCAGGGTCCCGGGACTAGCGGCTACGAGCAGTACTTC
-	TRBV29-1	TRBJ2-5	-	CSVRSAGVTETQYF	TGCAGCGTTCGAAGCGCAGGGGTAACTGAGACCCAGTACTTC